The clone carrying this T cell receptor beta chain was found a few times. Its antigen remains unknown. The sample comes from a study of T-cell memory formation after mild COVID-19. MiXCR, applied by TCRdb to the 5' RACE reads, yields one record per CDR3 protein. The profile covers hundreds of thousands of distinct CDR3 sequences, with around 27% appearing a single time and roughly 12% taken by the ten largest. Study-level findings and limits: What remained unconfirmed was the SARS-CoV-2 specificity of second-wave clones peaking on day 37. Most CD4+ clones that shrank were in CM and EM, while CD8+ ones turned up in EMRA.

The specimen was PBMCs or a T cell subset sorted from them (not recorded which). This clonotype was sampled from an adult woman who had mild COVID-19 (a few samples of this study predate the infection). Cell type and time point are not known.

CDR3 in amino acids: CASSLGNTRDYEQYF. The CDR3 DNA reads as TGCGCCAGCAGCTTGGGAAATACCCGGGACTATGAGCAGTACTTC. This chain uses TRBV5-1 with TRBJ2-7; 7 bases line up with TRBD2. The CDR3 contains 15 residues. The V and J ends lost 0 bases and 7 bases, in that order; junction bases with no gene match: 10. The germline CDR1 and CDR2 sequences are SGHRS and YFSETQ. Full variable domain (outside the CDR3, taken from reference TRBV5-1 and TRBJ2-7): KAGVTQTPRYLIKTRGQQVTLSCSPISGHRSVSWYQQTPGQGLQFLFEYFSETQRNKGNFPGRFSGRQFSNSRSEMNVSTLELGDSALYLCASSLGNTRDYEQYFGPGTRLTVT.